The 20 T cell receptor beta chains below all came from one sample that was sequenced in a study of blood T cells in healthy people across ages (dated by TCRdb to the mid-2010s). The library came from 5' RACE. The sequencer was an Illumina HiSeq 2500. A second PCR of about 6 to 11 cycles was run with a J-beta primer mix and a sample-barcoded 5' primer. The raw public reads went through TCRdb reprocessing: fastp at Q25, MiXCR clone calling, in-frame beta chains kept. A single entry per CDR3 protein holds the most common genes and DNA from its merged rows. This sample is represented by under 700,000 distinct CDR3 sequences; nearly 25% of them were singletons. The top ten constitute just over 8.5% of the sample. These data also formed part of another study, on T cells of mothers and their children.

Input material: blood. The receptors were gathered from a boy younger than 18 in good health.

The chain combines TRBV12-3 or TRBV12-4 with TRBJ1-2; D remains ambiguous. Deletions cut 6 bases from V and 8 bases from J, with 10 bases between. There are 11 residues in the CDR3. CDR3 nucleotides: TGTGCCAGCAGCCAGACTAGGGGCTACACCTTC. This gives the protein CASSQTRGYTF.

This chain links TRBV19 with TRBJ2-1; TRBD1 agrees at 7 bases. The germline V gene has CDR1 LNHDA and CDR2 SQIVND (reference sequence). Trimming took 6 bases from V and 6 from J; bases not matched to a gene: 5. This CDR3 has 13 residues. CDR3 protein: CASRTGFLNEQFF. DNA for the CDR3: TGTGCCAGTAGGACAGGGTTCCTCAATGAGCAGTTCTTC.

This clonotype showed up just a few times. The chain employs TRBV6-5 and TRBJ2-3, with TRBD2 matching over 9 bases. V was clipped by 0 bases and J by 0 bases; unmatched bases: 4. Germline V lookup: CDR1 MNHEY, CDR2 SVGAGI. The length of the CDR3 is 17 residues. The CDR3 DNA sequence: TGTGCCAGCAGTTACTCGACTAGCGGATATAGCACAGATACGCAGTATTTT. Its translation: CASSYSTSGYSTDTQYF.

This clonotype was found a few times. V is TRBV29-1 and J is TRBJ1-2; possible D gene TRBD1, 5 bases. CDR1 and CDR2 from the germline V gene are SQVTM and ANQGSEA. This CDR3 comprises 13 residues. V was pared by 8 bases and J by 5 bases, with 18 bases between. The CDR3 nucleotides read TGCAGCTCAACACAGGCCAACAGTTATGGCTACACCTTC. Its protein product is CSSTQANSYGYTF.

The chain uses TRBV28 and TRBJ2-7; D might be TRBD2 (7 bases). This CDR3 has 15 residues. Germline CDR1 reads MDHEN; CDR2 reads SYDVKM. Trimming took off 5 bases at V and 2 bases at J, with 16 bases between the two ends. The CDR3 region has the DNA TGTGCCAGCAGTAGGGGGGGCCAGGATCCCTACGAGCAGTACTTC. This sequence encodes CASSRGGQDPYEQYF.

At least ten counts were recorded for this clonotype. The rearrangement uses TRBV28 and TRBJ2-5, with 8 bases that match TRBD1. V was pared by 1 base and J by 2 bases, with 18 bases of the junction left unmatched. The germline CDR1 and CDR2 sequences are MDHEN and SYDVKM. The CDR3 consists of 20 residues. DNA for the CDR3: TGTGCCAGCAGTTTATATCATCTCGTTGGACAGGGTCCTTATCAAGAGACCCAGTACTTC. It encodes CASSLYHLVGQGPYQETQYF. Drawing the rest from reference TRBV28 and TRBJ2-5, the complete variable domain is DVKVTQSSRYLVKRTGEKVFLECVQDMDHENMFWYRQDPGLGLRLIYFSYDVKMKEKGDIPEGYSVSREKKERFSLILESASTNQTSMYLCASSLYHLVGQGPYQETQYFGPGTRLLVL.

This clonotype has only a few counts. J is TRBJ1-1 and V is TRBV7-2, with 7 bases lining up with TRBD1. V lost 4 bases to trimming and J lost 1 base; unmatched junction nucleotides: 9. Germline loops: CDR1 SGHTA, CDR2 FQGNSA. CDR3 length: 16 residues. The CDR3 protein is CASSSYRGGKNTEAFF. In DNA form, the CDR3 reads TGTGCCAGCAGCTCCTACAGGGGCGGAAAGAACACTGAAGCTTTCTTT.

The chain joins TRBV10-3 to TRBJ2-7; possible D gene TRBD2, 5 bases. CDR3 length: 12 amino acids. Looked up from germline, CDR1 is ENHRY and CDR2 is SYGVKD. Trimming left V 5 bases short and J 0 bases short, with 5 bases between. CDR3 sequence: CAISRDSYEQYF. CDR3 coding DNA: TGTGCCATCAGTCGGGACTCCTACGAGCAGTACTTC.

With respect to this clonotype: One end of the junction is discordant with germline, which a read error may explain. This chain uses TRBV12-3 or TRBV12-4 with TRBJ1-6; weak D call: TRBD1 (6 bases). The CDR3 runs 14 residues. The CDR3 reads CASSFRGGNSPLHF. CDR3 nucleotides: TGCGCCAGCAGTTTTAGGGGGGGTAATTCACCCCTCCACTTT.

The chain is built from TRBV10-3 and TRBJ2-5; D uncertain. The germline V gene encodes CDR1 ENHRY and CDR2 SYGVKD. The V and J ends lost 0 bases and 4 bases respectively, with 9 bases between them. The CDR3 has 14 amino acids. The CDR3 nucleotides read TGTGCCATCAGTGAGTCGCCGGGCCGAGAGACCCAGTACTTC. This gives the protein CAISESPGRETQYF.

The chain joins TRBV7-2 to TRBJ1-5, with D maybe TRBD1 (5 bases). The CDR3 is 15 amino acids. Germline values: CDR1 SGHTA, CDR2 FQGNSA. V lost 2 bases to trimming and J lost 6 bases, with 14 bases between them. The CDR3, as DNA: TGTGCCAGCAGCTTATCAGGGAGGGGAGGTCAGCCCCAGCATTTT. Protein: CASSLSGRGGQPQHF. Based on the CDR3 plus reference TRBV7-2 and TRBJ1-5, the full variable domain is GAGVSQSPSNKVTEKGKDVELRCDPISGHTALYWYRQSLGQGLEFLIYFQGNSAPDKSGLPSDRFSAERTGGSVSTLTIQRTQQEDSAVYLCASSLSGRGGQPQHFGDGTRLSIL.

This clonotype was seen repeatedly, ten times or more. The CDR3 DNA sequence: TGTGCCAGCAGCCCGAGACTAGCAGGGGAGACCCAGTACTTC. Its protein product is CASSPRLAGETQYF. The chain employs TRBV7-2 and TRBJ2-5, with 7 bases matching TRBD2. V trimming: 5 bases; J trimming: 5 bases; junction bases outside the gene matches: 8. CDR1 is SGHTA, CDR2 FQGNSA, per germline. The CDR3 loop spans 14 amino acids.

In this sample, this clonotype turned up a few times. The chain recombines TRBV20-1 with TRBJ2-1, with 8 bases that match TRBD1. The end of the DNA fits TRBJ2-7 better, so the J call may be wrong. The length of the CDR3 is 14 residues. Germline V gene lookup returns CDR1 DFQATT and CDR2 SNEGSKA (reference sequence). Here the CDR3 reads CSASGGNPFSEQYF. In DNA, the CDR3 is TGCAGTGCTTCAGGGGGCAATCCGTTCAGCGAGCAGTACTTC.

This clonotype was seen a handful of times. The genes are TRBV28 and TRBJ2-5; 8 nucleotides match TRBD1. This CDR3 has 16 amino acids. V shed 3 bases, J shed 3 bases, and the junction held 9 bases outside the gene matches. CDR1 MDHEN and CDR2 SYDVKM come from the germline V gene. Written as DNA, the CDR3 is TGTGCCAGCAGTTTGGGCCAGGGGGCTTTTGAAGAGACCCAGTACTTC. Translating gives CASSLGQGAFEETQYF.

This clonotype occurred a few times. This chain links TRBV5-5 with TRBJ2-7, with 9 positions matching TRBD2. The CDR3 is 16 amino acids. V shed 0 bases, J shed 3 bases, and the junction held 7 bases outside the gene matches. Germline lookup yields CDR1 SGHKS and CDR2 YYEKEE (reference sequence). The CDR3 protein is CASSLEEGLALYEQYF. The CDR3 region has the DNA TGTGCCAGCAGCTTGGAGGAGGGACTAGCTCTCTACGAGCAGTACTTC.

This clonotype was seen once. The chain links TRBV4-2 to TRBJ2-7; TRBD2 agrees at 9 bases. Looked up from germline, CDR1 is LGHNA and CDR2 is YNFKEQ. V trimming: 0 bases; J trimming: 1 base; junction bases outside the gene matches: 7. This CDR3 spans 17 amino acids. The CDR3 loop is CASSQELLAGESYEQYF. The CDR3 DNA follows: TGTGCCAGCAGCCAAGAACTGTTAGCGGGAGAGTCCTACGAGCAGTACTTC.

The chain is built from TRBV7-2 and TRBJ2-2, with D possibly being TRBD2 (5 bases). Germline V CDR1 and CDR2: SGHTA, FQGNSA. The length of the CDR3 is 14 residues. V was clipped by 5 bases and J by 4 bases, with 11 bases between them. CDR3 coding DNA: TGTGCCAGCAGCCTGGGGAGCTCCACCGGGGAGCTGTTTTTT. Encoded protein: CASSLGSSTGELFF.

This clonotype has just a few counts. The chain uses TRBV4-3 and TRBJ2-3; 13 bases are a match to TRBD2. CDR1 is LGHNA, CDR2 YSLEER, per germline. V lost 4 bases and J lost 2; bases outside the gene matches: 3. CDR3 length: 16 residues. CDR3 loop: CASSLGLAGFTDTQYF. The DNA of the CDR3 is TGCGCCAGCAGCCTGGGACTAGCGGGATTCACAGATACGCAGTATTTT.

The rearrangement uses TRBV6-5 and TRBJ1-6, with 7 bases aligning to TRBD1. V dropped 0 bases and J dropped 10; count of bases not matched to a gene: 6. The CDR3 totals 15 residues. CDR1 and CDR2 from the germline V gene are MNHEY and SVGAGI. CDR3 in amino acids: CASSYSQGWPSPLHF. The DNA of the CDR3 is TGTGCCAGCAGTTACTCACAGGGGTGGCCATCACCCCTCCACTTT.

The CDR3: CASSLGLTSPSPLHF. As DNA, the CDR3 is TGTGCCAGCAGTTTAGGTTTGACGTCCCCCTCACCCCTCCACTTT. The V and J genes are TRBV6-5 and TRBJ1-6; the D is unclear. Between the trimmed V and J ends, which lost 4 bases and 10 bases, there was a span of 17 bases. CDR3 length equals 15 residues. Looked up from germline, CDR1 is MNHEY and CDR2 is SVGAGI.